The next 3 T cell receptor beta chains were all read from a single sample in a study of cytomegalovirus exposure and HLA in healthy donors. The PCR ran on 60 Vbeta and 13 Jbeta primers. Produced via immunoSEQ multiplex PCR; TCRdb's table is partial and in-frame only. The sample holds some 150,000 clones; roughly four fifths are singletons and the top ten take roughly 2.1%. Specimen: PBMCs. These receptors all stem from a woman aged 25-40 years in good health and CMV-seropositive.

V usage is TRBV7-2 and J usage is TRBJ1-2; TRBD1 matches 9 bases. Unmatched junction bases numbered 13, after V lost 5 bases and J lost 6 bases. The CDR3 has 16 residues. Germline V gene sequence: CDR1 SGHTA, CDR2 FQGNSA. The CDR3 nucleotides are TGTGCCAGCAGCCCCGGTTTTACAGGGGGCGTTGATGGCTACACCTTC. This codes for CASSPGFTGGVDGYTF.

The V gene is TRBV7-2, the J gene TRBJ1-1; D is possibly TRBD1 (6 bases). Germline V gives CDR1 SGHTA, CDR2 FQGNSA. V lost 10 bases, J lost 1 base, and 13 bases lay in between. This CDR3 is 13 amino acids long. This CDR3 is CATGTPSNTEAFF. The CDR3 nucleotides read TGTGCCACTGGGACACCCTCGAACACTGAAGCTTTCTTT.

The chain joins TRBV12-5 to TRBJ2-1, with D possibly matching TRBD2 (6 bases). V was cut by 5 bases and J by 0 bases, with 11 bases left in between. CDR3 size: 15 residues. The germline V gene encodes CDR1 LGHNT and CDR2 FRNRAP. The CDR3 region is CASGLDGSSYNEQFF. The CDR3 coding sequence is TGTGCTAGTGGTCTGGACGGGAGCTCCTACAATGAGCAGTTCTTC.